A selection of T cell receptor beta chains follows, all from one sample in a study of cytomegalovirus exposure and HLA in healthy donors. Libraries were prepared by immunoSEQ multiplex PCR; TCRdb keeps only in-frame clonotypes and omits some of them. The sample lists 80,000 to 100,000 clones, about 81% occurring once. The source material was PBMCs. The origin of the receptors is a man aged 35 to 55 in good health and CMV-seronegative. Each CDR3 is given with its conserved first and last residue. Each record gives: clone size, V gene, D gene, J gene, CDR3 DNA, CDR3 protein. D genes are given only for firm matches. Some rows mark clone size as missing; the rest say once, few, many or name a class of expanded clone.

>NA|TRBV28|NA|TRBJ1-6
TGTGCCAGCAAATTACCAGGGTCAACTTCACCCCTCCACTTT
CASKLPGSTSPLHF
>NA|TRBV27|NA|TRBJ1-5
TGTGCCAGCAGTTCATCCCGAACAGGGTTGCAGCCCCAGCATTTT
CASSSSRTGLQPQHF
>NA|TRBV4-1|TRBD1|TRBJ2-4
TGCGCCAGCAGCTTACGGACAGGGGCATCCCCCTTAGCCAAAAACATTCAGTACTTC
CASSLRTGASPLAKNIQYF
>NA|TRBV6-5|NA|TRBJ2-7
TGTGCCAGCAGGAGGTCGGGGATCCACGAGCAGTACTTC
CASRRSGIHEQYF
>NA|TRBV28|NA|TRBJ2-5
TGTGCCAGCAGTTATCAGGGACTCGGTTCGGGGACCCAGTACTTC
CASSYQGLGSGTQYF
>few|TRBV18|NA|TRBJ1-1
TGTGCCAGCTCACCGTATCAGGCCCAAGTGAACACTGAAGCTTTCTTT
CASSPYQAQVNTEAFF
>NA|TRBV2|TRBD1|TRBJ2-7
TGTGCCAGCATTTTGTGGACAGGAGATTACGAGCAGTACTTC
CASILWTGDYEQYF
>once|TRBV19|NA|TRBJ1-2
NA
CATAGDRGGYGCTF
>NA|TRBV5-5|NA|TRBJ1-2
TGTGCCAGCAGCTTGAACCTTCCCTTTCGGGGAACCTATGGCTACACCTTC
CASSLNLPFRGTYGYTF
>NA|TRBV28|NA|TRBJ2-7
TGTGCCAGCAGTTTTCGGGGGGCTCGGTACGAGCAGTACTTC
CASSFRGARYEQYF
>NA|TRBV2|NA|TRBJ2-3
TGTGCCAGCTGGAATCCGGGGGGCTTCACAGATACGCAGTATTTT
CASWNPGGFTDTQYF
>few|TRBV7-8|TRBD1|TRBJ1-1
TGTGCCAGCAGCTTGGGGACAGGGGCTGAAGCTTTCTTT
CASSLGTGAEAFF
>NA|TRBV2|NA|TRBJ2-2
TGTGCCAGCAGTGAAGCGGCAGTTAACACCGGGGAGCTGTTTTTT
CASSEAAVNTGELFF
>NA|TRBV7-2|TRBD2|TRBJ2-1
TGTGCCAGCCTCGATGGACTAGCGGGGTCTGGGCAGTTCTTC
CASLDGLAGSGQFF
>NA|TRBV7-9|NA|TRBJ1-3
TGTGCCAGCAGCCCCTCTGACACCATATATTTT
CASSPSDTIYF
>NA|TRBV15|NA|TRBJ2-2
TGTGCCACCAGCAGAGATCCCGGGGGACGGACCGGGGAGCTGTTTTTT
CATSRDPGGRTGELFF
>NA|TRBV5-6|NA|TRBJ1-4
TGTGCCAGCAGCTTTTCGGGAGGAGATGAAAAACTGTTTTTT
CASSFSGGDEKLFF
>NA|TRBV5-4|NA|TRBJ2-3
TGTGCCAGCAGCCGGGAGACGGAGGCAGATACGCAGTATTTT
CASSRETEADTQYF
>NA|TRBV5-6|NA|TRBJ1-1
TGTGCCAGCAGCTTGGTGCGACAGGTTACGAACACTGAAGCTTTCTTT
CASSLVRQVTNTEAFF
>NA|TRBV11-3|TRBD2|TRBJ2-1
TGTGCCAGCAGCTACTGGACATCTAGCGGGGGGGACAATGAGCAGTTCTTC
CASSYWTSSGGDNEQFF
>NA|TRBV5-4|TRBD2|TRBJ2-2
TGTGCCAGCAGCCGATTAAGCGGGGGGGCTGGGGCCGGGGAGCTGTTTTTT
CASSRLSGGAGAGELFF
>NA|TRBV6-5|TRBD2|TRBJ2-2
TGTGCCAGCAGAGGAGCGGGAGGCACCGGGGAGCTGTTTTTT
CASRGAGGTGELFF
>NA|TRBV6-1|NA|TRBJ1-2
TGTGCCAGCAGTGACCGGGGCTATGGCTACACCTTC
CASSDRGYGYTF